One T cell receptor beta chain is described in this entry. Its cognate antigen is unknown. The sample comes from a study of CD8+ T cells in alopecia areata. Study observations and caveats: More clonal than normal scalp was lesional scalp, particularly alopecia totalis/universalis. Scalp sample sequencing also detects resident alphabeta T cells of normal skin.

Documented treatment: oral pan-JAK inhibitor, 5-10 mg twice daily. cDNA prepared by RNA extraction and subsequent reverse transcription served as the template for sequencing. TCRdb's copy holds only in-frame clones and misses some; the assay was immunoSEQ multiplex PCR. Among 75,000 to 100,000 clones, more than 65% were seen once, and the ten largest hold around 16%. The CDR3 runs 13 residues. Germline CDR1 and CDR2: SGHDN and FVKESK. V lost 0 bases and J lost 4, with 4 bases in between. The V gene is TRBV14, the J gene TRBJ1-5, with unresolved D. This sample comprised CD8+ T cells sorted from blood, obtained between weeks 43 and 45, from a patient treated with tofacitinib. The receptor's source is a human donor with alopecia areata. In DNA, the CDR3 is TGTGCCAGCAGCCAAGACGGTAATCAGCCCCAGCATTTT. Its translation is CASSQDGNQPQHF.